This record looks at one T cell receptor (beta chain) sequence and its context. Its antigen is still unknown. Germline assignment: CDR1 MNHEY and CDR2 SMNVEV (reference sequence). Trimming at V came to 2 bases and at J to 3 bases, leaving 11 bases not matched to a gene. The CDR3 has 17 amino acids. Study-wide results and caveats: Whole repertoires were not studied in the larger cohort, only one V-J beta rearrangement.

One entry per CDR3 protein, called by TCRdb with MiXCR from the 5' RACE reads. The sample shows approximately 5,400 distinct CDR3 sequences, 52% of them seen only once. Sample: memory CD4+ T cells sorted from blood. The subset here: memory CD4+ T cells, CD4+CD45RO+CD25-. The chain combines TRBV27 with TRBJ2-7; 9 bases match TRBD1. The clonotype was recovered from a female donor with breast cancer. CDR3 region: CASSLKTGGNYYYEQYF. CDR3 in DNA: TGTGCCAGCAGTTTAAAGACAGGGGGTAACTACTACTACGAGCAGTACTTC.